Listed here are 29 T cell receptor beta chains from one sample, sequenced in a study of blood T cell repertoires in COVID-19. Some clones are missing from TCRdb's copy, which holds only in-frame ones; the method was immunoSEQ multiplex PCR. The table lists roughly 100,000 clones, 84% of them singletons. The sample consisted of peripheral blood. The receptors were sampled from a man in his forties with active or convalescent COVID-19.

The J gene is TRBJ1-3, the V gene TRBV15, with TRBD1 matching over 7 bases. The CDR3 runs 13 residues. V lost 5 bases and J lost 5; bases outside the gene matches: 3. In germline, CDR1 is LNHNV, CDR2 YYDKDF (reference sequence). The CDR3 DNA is TGTGCCACCAGCCCAGGGGGAAGAAACACCATATATTTT. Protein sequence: CATSPGGRNTIYF.

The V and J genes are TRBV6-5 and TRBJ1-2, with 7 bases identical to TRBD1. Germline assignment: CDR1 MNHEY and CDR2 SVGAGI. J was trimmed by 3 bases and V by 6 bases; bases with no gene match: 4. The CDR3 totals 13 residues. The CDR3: CASRPTGDYGYTF. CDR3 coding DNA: TGTGCCAGCAGACCTACAGGGGACTATGGCTACACCTTC.

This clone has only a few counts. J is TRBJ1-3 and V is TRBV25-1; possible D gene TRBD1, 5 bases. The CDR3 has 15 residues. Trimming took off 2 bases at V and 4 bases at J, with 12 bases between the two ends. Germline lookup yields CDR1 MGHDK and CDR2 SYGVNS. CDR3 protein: CASSEGGAAGNTIYF. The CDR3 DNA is TGTGCCAGCAGTGAAGGTGGGGCAGCGGGAAACACCATATATTTT.

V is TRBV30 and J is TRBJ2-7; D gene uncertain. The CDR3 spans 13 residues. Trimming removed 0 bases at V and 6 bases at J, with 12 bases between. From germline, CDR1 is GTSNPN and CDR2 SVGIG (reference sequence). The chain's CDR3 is CAWSVWRYGEQYF. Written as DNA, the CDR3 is TGTGCCTGGAGTGTCTGGAGATACGGCGAGCAGTACTTC.

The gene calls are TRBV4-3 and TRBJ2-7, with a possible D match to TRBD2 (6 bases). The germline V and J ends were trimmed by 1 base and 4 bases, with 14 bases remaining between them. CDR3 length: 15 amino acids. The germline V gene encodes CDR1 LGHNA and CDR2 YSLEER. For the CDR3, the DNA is TGCGCCAGCAGCCAAGTAGCGGCAGGGACTTACGAGCAGTACTTC. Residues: CASSQVAAGTYEQYF.

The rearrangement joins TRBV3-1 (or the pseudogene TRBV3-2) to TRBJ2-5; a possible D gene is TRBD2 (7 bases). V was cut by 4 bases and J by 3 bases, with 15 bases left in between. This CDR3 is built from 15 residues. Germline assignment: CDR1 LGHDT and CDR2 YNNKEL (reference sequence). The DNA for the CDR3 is TGTGCCAGCAGCCTCACCGGGGGGCGCGAAGAGACCCAGTACTTC. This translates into CASSLTGGREETQYF.

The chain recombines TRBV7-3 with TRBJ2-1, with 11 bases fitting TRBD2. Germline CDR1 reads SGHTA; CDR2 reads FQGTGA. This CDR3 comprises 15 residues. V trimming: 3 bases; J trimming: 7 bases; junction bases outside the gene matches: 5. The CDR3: CASSLLAGGGNEQFF. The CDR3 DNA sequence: TGTGCCAGCAGCTTGCTAGCGGGGGGCGGGAATGAGCAGTTCTTC.

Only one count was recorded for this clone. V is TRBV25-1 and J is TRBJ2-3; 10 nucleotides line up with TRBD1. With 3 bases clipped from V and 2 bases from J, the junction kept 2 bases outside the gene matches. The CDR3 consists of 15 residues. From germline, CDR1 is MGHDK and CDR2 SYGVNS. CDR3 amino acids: CASSDGQGVTDTQYF. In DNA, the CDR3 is TGTGCCAGCAGTGATGGACAGGGGGTCACAGATACGCAGTATTTT.

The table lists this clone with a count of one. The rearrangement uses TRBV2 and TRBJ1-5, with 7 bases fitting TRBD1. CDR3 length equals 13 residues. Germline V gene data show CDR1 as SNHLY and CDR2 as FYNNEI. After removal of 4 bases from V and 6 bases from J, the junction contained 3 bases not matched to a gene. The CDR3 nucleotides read TGTGCCAGCAGTGGGCAGGGGGTTCAGCCCCAGCATTTT. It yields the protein CASSGQGVQPQHF.

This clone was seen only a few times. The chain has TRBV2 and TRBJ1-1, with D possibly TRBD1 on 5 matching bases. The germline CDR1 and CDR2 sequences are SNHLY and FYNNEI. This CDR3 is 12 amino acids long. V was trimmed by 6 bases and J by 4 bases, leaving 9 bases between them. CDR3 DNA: TGTGCCAGCAGGGGGGGAGGCACTGAAGCTTTCTTT. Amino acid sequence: CASRGGGTEAFF.

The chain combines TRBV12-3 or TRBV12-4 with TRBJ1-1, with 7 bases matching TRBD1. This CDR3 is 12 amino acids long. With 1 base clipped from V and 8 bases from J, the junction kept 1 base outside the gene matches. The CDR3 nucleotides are TGTGCCAGCAGTTTAGAGGGACAGGAAGCTTTCTTT. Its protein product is CASSLEGQEAFF.

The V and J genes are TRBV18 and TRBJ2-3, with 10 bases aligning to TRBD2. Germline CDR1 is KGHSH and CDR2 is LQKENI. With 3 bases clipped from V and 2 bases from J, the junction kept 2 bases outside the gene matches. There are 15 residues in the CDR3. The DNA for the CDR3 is TGTGCCAGCTCACCTACTAGCGGGGTCACAGATACGCAGTATTTT. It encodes CASSPTSGVTDTQYF.

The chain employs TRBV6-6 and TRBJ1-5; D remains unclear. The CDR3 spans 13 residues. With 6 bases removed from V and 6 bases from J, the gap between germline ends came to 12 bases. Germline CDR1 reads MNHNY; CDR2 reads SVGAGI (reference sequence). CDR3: CASSPGLIQPQHF. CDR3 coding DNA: TGTGCCAGCAGCCCTGGCCTCATTCAGCCCCAGCATTTT.

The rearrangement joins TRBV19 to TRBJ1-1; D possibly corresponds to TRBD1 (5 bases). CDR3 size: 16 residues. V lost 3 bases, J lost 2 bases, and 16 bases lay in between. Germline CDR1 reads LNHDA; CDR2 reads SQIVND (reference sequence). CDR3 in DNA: TGTGCCAGTAGTATCGGGGGGACCTTTCGAAACACTGAAGCTTTCTTT. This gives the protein CASSIGGTFRNTEAFF.

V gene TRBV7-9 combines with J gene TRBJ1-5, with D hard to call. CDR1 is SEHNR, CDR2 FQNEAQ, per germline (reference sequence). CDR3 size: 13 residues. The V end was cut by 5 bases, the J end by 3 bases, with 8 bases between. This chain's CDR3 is CASSTTDNQPQHF. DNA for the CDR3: TGTGCCAGCAGCACGACTGACAATCAGCCCCAGCATTTT.

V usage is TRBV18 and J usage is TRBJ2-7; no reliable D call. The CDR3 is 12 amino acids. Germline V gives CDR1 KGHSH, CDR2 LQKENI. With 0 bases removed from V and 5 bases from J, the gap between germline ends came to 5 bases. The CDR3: CASSPPLDEQYF. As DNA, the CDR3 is TGTGCCAGCTCACCACCACTCGACGAGCAGTACTTC. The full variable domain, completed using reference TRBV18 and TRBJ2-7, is NAGVMQNPRHLVRRRGQEARLRCSPMKGHSHVYWYRQLPEEGLKFMVYLQKENIIDESGMPKERFSAEFPKEGPSILRIQQVVRGDSAAYFCASSPPLDEQYFGPGTRLTVT.

The CDR3 loop is CASSRTGVGQPQHF. The CDR3 DNA follows: TGTGCCAGCTCACGGACAGGGGTGGGTCAGCCCCAGCATTTT. The rearrangement joins TRBV18 to TRBJ1-5; 9 bases are a match to TRBD1. The CDR3 sequence is 14 residues long. Germline assignment: CDR1 KGHSH and CDR2 LQKENI. V lost 4 bases and J lost 6; bases outside the gene matches: 4.

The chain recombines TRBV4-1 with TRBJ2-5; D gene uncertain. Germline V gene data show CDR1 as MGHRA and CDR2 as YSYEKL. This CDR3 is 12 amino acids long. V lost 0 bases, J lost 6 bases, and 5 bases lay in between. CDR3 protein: CASSQEAQTQYF. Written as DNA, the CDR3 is TGCGCCAGCAGCCAAGAAGCCCAGACCCAGTACTTC.

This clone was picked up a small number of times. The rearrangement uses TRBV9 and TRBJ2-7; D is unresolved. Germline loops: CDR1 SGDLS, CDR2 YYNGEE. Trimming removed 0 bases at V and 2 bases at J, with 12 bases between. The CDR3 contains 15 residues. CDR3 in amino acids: CASSVANAGPYEQYF. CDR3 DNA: TGTGCCAGCAGCGTAGCTAACGCAGGCCCCTACGAGCAGTACTTC.

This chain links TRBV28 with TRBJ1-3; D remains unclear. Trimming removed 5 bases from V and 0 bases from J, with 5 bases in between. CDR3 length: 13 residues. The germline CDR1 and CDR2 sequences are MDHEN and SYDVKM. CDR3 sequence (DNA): TGTGCCAGCAGTAAGAGCTCTGGAAACACCATATATTTT. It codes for CASSKSSGNTIYF.

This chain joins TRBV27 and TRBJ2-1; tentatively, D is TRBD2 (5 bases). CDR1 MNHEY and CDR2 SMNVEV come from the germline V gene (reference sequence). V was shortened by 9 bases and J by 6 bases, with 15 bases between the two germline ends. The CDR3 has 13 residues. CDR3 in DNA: TGTGCCAGTAGACCCGGGATACTCAATGAGCAGTTCTTC. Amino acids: CASRPGILNEQFF.

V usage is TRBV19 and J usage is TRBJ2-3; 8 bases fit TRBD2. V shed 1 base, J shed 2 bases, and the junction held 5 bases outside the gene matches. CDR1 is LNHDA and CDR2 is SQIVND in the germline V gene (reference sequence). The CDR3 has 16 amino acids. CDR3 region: CASSIVAGGTTDTQYF. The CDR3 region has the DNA TGTGCCAGTAGTATAGTGGCGGGGGGAACCACAGATACGCAGTATTTT.

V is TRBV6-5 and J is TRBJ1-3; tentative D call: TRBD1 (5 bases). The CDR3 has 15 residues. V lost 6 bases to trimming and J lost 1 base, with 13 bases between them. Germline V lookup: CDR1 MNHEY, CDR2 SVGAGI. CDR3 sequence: CASRTQGSSGNTIYF. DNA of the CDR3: TGTGCCAGCAGGACGCAGGGCTCTTCTGGAAACACCATATATTTT.

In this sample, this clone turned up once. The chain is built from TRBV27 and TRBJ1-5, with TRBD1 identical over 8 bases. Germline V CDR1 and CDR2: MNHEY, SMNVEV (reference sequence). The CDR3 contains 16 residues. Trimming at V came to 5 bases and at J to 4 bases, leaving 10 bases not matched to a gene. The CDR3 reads CASSGQGTLGNQPQHF. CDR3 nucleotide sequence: TGTGCCAGCAGTGGACAGGGAACCCTAGGGAATCAGCCCCAGCATTTT.

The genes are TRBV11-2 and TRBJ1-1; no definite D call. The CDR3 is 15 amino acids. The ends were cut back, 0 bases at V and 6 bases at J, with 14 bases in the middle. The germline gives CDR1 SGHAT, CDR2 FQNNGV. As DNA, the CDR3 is TGTGCCAGCAGCTTAGACGGGCGGGGTCCAGCTGAAGCTTTCTTT. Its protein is CASSLDGRGPAEAFF. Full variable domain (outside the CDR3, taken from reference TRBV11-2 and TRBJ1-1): EAGVAQSPRYKIIEKRQSVAFWCNPISGHATLYWYQQILGQGPKLLIQFQNNGVVDDSQLPKDRFSAERLKGVDSTLKIQPAKLEDSAVYLCASSLDGRGPAEAFFGQGTRLTVV.

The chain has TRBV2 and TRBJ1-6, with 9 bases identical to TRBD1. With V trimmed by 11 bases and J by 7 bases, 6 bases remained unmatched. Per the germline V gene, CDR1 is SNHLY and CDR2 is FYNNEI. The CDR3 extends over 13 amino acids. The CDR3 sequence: CAGAGTGNSPLHF. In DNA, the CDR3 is TGTGCCGGCGCCGGGACAGGGAATTCACCCCTCCACTTT.

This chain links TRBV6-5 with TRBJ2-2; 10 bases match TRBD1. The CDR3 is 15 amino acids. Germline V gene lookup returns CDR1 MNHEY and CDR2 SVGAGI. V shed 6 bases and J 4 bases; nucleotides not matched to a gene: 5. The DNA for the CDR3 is TGTGCCAGCAGGAGACAGGGGGCGGGCACCGGGGAGCTGTTTTTT. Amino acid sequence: CASRRQGAGTGELFF.

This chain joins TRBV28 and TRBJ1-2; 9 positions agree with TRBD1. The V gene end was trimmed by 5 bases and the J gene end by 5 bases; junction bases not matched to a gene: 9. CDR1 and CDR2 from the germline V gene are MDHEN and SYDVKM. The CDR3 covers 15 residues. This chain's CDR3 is CASSRPTGGGYGYTF. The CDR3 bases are TGTGCCAGCAGTAGACCGACAGGGGGGGGTTATGGCTACACCTTC.

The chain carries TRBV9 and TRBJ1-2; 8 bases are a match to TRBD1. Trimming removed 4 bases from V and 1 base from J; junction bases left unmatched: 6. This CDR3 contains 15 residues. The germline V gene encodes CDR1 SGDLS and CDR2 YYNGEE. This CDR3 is CASSPRTGLNYGYTF. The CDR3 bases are TGTGCCAGCAGCCCCCGGACAGGGCTTAACTATGGCTACACCTTC.